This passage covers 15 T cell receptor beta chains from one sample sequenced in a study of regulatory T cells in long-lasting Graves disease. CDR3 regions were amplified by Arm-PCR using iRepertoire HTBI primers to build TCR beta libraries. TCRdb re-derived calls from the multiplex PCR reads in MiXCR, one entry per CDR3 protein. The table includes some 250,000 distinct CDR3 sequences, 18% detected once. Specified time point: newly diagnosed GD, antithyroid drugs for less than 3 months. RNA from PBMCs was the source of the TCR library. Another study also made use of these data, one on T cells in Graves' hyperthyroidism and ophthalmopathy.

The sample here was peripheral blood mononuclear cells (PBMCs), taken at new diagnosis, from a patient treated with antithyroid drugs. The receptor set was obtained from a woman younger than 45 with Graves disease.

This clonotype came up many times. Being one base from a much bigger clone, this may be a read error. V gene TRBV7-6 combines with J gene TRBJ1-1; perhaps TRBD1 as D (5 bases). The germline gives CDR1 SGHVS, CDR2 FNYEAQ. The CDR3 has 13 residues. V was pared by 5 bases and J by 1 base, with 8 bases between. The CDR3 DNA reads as TGTGCCAGCAGCCAAGGGGAGAACACTGAAGCTTTCTTT. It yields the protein CASSQGENTEAFF.

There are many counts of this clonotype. The DNA of the CDR3 is TGCGCCAGCAGCCAAGATGGGACGAGGTACGAGCAGTACTTC. Encoded protein: CASSQDGTRYEQYF. This chain joins TRBV4-1 and TRBJ2-7, with D possibly called TRBD1 or TRBD2 (5 bases each). V lost 0 bases and J 4 bases, leaving 10 bases between the germline ends. CDR1 MGHRA and CDR2 YSYEKL come from the germline V gene. The CDR3 consists of 14 residues.

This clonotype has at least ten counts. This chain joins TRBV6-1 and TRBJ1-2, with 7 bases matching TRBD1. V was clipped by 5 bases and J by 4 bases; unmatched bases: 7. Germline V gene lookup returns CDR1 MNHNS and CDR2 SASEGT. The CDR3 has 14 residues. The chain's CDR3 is CASSQNRGRYGYTF. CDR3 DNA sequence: TGTGCCAGCAGTCAAAACAGGGGCCGCTATGGCTACACCTTC.

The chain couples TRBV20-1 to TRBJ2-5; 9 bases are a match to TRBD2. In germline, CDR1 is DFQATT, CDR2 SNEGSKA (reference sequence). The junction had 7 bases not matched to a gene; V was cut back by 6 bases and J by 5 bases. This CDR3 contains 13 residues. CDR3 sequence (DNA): TGCAGTGCCCCTCGGACTAGCGATGAGACCCAGTACTTC. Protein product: CSAPRTSDETQYF.

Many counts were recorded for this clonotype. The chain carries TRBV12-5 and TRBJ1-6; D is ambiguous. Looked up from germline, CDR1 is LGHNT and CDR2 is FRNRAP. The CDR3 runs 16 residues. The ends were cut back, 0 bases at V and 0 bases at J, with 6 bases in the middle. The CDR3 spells CASGLVLSSYNSPLHF. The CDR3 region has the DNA TGTGCTAGTGGTTTGGTACTAAGCTCCTATAATTCACCCCTCCACTTT.

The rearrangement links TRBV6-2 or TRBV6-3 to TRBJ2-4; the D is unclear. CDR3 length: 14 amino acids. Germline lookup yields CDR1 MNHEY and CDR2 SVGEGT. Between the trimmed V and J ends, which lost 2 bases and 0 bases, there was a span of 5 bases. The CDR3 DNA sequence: TGTGCCAGCAGTTACGGCGTAGCCAAAAACATTCAGTACTTC. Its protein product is CASSYGVAKNIQYF.

The CDR3 protein is CASSFDRQEELFF. CDR3 nucleotide sequence: TGTGCCAGCAGCTTCGACAGACAGGAAGAACTGTTTTTT. The gene calls are TRBV5-8 and TRBJ1-4, with a weak D call TRBD1 (6 bases). V was shortened by 2 bases and J by 12 bases, with 14 bases between the two germline ends. CDR3 length equals 13 residues. The germline V gene has CDR1 SGHTS and CDR2 YDEGEE.

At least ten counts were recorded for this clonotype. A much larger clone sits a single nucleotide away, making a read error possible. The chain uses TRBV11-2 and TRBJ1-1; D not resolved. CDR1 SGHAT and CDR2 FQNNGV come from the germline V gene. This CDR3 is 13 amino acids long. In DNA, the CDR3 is TGTGCCAGCAGCTTAAGCCGGAACACTGAAACTTTCTTT. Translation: CASSLSRNTETFF. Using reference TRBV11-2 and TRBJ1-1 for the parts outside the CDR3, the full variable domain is EAGVAQSPRYKIIEKRQSVAFWCNPISGHATLYWYQQILGQGPKLLIQFQNNGVVDDSQLPKDRFSAERLKGVDSTLKIQPAKLEDSAVYLCASSLSRNTETFFGQGTRLTVV.

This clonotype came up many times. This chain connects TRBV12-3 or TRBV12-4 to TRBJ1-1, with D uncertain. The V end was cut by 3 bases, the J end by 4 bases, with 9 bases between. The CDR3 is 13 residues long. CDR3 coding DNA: TGTGCCAGCAGTTTTTCTGGAGGCACTGAAGCTTTCTTT. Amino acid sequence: CASSFSGGTEAFF.

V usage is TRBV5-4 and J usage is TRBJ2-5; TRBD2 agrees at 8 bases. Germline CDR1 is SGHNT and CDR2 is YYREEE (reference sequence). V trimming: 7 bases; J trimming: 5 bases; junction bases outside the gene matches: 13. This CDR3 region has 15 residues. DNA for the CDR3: TGTGCCAGCTTCAATGGGGGCGGGGGGTCGGAGACCCAGTACTTC. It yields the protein CASFNGGGGSETQYF.

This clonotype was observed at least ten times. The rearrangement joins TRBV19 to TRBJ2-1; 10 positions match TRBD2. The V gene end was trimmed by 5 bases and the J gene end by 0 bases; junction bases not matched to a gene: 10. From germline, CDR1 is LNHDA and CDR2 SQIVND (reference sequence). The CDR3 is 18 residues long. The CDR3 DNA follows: TGTGCCAGTAGTCCCGAAAGCGGGGGGGCCTTCTCCTACAATGAGCAGTTCTTC. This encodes CASSPESGGAFSYNEQFF.

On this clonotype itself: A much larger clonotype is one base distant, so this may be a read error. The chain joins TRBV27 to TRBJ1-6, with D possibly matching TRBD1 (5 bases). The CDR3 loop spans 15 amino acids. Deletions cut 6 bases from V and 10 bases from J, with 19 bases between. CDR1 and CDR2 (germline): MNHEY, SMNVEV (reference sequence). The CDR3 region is CASRGRGVLRSPLHF. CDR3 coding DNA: TGTGCCAGCAGGGGACGGGGGGTTCTCCGGTCACCCCTCCACTTT.

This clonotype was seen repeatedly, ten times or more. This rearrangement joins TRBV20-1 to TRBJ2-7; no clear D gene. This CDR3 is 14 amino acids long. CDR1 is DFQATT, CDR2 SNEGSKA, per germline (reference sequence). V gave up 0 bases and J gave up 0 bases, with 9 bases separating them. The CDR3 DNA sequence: TGCAGTGCTAGAGATCAGATGGACTCCTACGAGCAGTACTTC. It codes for CSARDQMDSYEQYF.

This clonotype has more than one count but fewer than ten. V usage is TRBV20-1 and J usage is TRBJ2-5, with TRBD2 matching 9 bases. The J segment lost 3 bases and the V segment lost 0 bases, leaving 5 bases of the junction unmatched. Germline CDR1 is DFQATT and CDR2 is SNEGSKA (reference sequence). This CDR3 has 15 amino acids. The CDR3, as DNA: TGCAGTGCTAGAGATAGTGGCGGGGGGGAAGAGACCCAGTACTTC. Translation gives CSARDSGGGEETQYF.

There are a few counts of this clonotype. The DNA of the CDR3 is TGCGCCAGCAGTGAGTCCCTGCCGACTAGCGGGGTTGACAATGAGCAGTTCTTC. Its translation: CASSESLPTSGVDNEQFF. The V gene is TRBV10-1, the J gene TRBJ2-1; 11 positions agree with TRBD2. V was clipped by 0 bases and J by 5 bases; unmatched bases: 9. The CDR3 covers 18 residues. CDR1 is WNHNN and CDR2 is SYGVQD in the germline V gene (reference sequence).